The next 30 T cell receptor beta chains were all read from a single sample in a study of cytomegalovirus exposure and HLA in healthy donors (dated by TCRdb to the late 2010s). The library was obtained by the immunoSEQ multiplex PCR assay. The immuneACCESS repertoire file appears here via TCRdb, limited to in-frame rearrangements. These files lack a portion of the clones; in checked studies, under half of the deficit traces to unresolved V genes, and the cause of the others is not known. This sample gives 190,000 or so clones in total; around 82% of them show up just once. Clones ranked in the top ten supply around 2.8% of the sample. Source material: PBMCs. The receptors derive from a young woman in good health and CMV-seropositive.

The chain joins TRBV9 to TRBJ2-7, with 10 bases lining up with TRBD1. Unmatched junction bases numbered 3, after V lost 4 bases and J lost 5 bases. The CDR3 is 13 amino acids. Germline values: CDR1 SGDLS, CDR2 YYNGEE. The CDR3 region has the DNA TGTGCCAGCAGCTTAGGGACAGGGGACGAGCAGTACTTC. The encoded protein is CASSLGTGDEQYF.

Only one count was recorded for this clone. The gene calls are TRBV23-1 and TRBJ2-2, with D maybe TRBD1 (6 bases). TRBV23-1 is placed among ORFs of uncertain function. The CDR3 covers 15 residues. V was trimmed by 4 bases and J by 7 bases, leaving 16 bases between them. The CDR3 is CASSRCGGGVGELFF. Here the CDR3 DNA reads TGCGCCAGCAGTCGATGTGGGGGCGGTGTCGGGGAGCTGTTTTTT.

V and J are TRBV7-2 and TRBJ1-5; 8 positions match TRBD1. The CDR3 is 15 amino acids. Germline values: CDR1 SGHTA, CDR2 FQGNSA. V trimming: 7 bases; J trimming: 0 bases; junction bases outside the gene matches: 5. Here the CDR3 DNA reads TGTGCCAGCACTGAGACAGGGGATAGCAATCAGCCCCAGCATTTT. Protein: CASTETGDSNQPQHF.

The V call is TRBV10-2, the J call TRBJ1-2; D is unclear. The V end lost 8 bases, the J end lost 4 bases, and 5 bases lay between the germline ends. Per germline, CDR1 WSHSY and CDR2 SAAADI. The CDR3 contains 10 residues. As DNA, the CDR3 is TGCGCCAGCGGCTTCTATGGCTACACCTTC. Residues: CASGFYGYTF.

The genes are TRBV9 and TRBJ1-2, with D possibly TRBD1 on 6 matching bases. Germline assignment: CDR1 SGDLS and CDR2 YYNGEE. CDR3 length: 15 amino acids. Trimming left V 4 bases short and J 6 bases short, with 19 bases between. Here the CDR3 DNA reads TGTGCCAGCAGCCCGAGACAGGTCCCTTTCAATGGCTACACCTTC. It translates to CASSPRQVPFNGYTF.

The V gene is TRBV11-2, the J gene TRBJ2-3, with D perhaps TRBD1 (6 bases). Looked up from germline, CDR1 is SGHAT and CDR2 is FQNNGV. Trimming cost V 3 bases and J 0 bases, with 7 bases left between them. The CDR3 runs 14 residues. The CDR3 sequence is CASSLDRSTDTQYF. CDR3 coding DNA: TGTGCCAGCAGCTTGGACAGAAGCACAGATACGCAGTATTTT. The whole variable domain, filled in from reference TRBV11-2 and TRBJ2-3, reads EAGVAQSPRYKIIEKRQSVAFWCNPISGHATLYWYQQILGQGPKLLIQFQNNGVVDDSQLPKDRFSAERLKGVDSTLKIQPAKLEDSAVYLCASSLDRSTDTQYFGPGTRLTVL.

This chain connects TRBV10-2 to TRBJ2-7; 8 positions match TRBD2. Trimming took 7 bases from V and 1 from J; bases not matched to a gene: 3. CDR3 length equals 13 residues. Germline CDR1 is WSHSY and CDR2 is SAAADI. The DNA of the CDR3 is TGCGCCAGCACGGGCGGGGGGTCCTACGAGCAGTACTTC. Translating gives CASTGGGSYEQYF.

The chain couples TRBV13 to TRBJ1-1; D might be TRBD1 (5 bases). Germline-derived CDR1 and CDR2 are PRHDT and FYEKMQ (reference sequence). The V and J ends lost 0 bases and 12 bases respectively, with 11 bases between them. The CDR3 covers 12 residues. DNA for the CDR3: TGTGCCAGCAGCTTAGGCAGGGATGTGCCTTTCTTT. Amino acid sequence: CASSLGRDVPFF.

This clone appeared a few times. In nucleotides, the CDR3 is TGTGCCAGTAATGCAGGCAGATTCAACTATGGCTACACCTTC. Its protein is CASNAGRFNYGYTF. The chain uses TRBV19 and TRBJ1-2; no firm D call. Germline CDR1 and CDR2: LNHDA and SQIVND (reference sequence). The CDR3 extends over 14 amino acids. V lost 7 bases to trimming and J lost 2 bases, with 14 bases between them.

The chain links TRBV6-5 to TRBJ2-5; no reliable D call. Germline CDR1 reads MNHEY; CDR2 reads SVGAGI. CDR3 length equals 14 residues. V lost 6 bases and J lost 1, with 12 bases in between. The CDR3 loop reads CASRKTQIQETQYF. The DNA for the CDR3 is TGTGCCAGCAGAAAGACACAAATCCAAGAGACCCAGTACTTC.

This chain connects TRBV4-1 to TRBJ2-7; D perhaps matches TRBD1 (5 bases). There are 16 residues in the CDR3. Deletions cut 8 bases from V and 2 bases from J, with 22 bases between. Per the germline V gene, CDR1 is MGHRA and CDR2 is YSYEKL. The CDR3 sequence is CASRALGKGRTYEQYF. The CDR3 region has the DNA TGCGCCAGCCGCGCCCTTGGAAAGGGGCGAACCTACGAGCAGTACTTC.

CDR3 DNA: TGTGCCAGCAGCCACTCTACAGGGGAACGGCGAATTGGCTATGGCTACACCTTC. This gives the protein CASSHSTGERRIGYGYTF. The rearrangement joins TRBV7-9 to TRBJ1-2, with 7 bases aligning to TRBD1. The junction had 19 bases not matched to a gene; V was cut back by 5 bases and J by 4 bases. The CDR3 sequence is 18 residues long. Germline values: CDR1 SEHNR, CDR2 FQNEAQ (reference sequence).

The rearrangement uses TRBV27 and TRBJ2-6; tentative D call: TRBD1 (6 bases). V lost 5 bases to trimming and J lost 0 bases, with 17 bases between them. Looked up from germline, CDR1 is MNHEY and CDR2 is SMNVEV (reference sequence). The CDR3 loop spans 18 amino acids. The CDR3: CASSTLGAQSSGANVLTF. The CDR3 DNA reads TGTGCCAGCAGTACATTGGGGGCGCAATCCTCTGGGGCCAACGTCCTGACTTTC.

The chain combines TRBV7-2 with TRBJ1-2; D possibly corresponds to TRBD1 (6 bases). The V end lost 5 bases, the J end lost 0 bases, and 10 bases lay between the germline ends. The CDR3 spans 14 residues. Germline-derived CDR1 and CDR2 are SGHTA and FQGNSA. The CDR3 sequence is CASSTDSSNYGYTF. CDR3 nucleotides: TGTGCCAGCAGCACGGACAGCTCTAACTATGGCTACACCTTC.

This clone has only one observation. The chain has TRBV5-6 and TRBJ2-7, with 8 bases identical to TRBD1. The length of the CDR3 is 14 residues. From germline, CDR1 is SGHDT and CDR2 YYEEEE. J lost 7 bases, V lost 2 bases, and 8 bases had no gene match. CDR3 bases: TGTGCCAGCAGCTTCCCGGACAGGGTATCAGAGCAGTACTTC. Amino acids: CASSFPDRVSEQYF.

The count of this clone is one. The chain uses TRBV6-4 and TRBJ2-3, with 10 bases that match TRBD1. The CDR3 is made up of 15 amino acids. Trimming took 4 bases from V and 3 from J; bases not matched to a gene: 4. Germline V gene lookup returns CDR1 MRHNA and CDR2 SNTAGT. CDR3 loop: CASSVTGGSTDTQYF. The DNA of the CDR3 is TGTGCCAGCAGTGTGACAGGGGGCAGTACAGATACGCAGTATTTT.

This clone has ten or more counts. The V and J genes are TRBV7-2 and TRBJ2-1; 7 bases fit TRBD2. The V gene end was trimmed by 1 base and the J gene end by 4 bases; junction bases not matched to a gene: 4. Germline values: CDR1 SGHTA, CDR2 FQGNSA. CDR3 length: 15 amino acids. The CDR3, as DNA: TGTGCCAGCAGCTTAGGGGCGGGAGAATACAATGAGCAGTTCTTC. It translates to CASSLGAGEYNEQFF.

The rearrangement links TRBV7-8 to TRBJ1-5; tentative D call: TRBD1 (5 bases). With 5 bases removed from V and 3 bases from J, the gap between germline ends came to 17 bases. Germline loops: CDR1 SGHVS, CDR2 FQNEAQ. The CDR3 consists of 16 residues. CDR3 nucleotides: TGTGCCAGCAGCCTCCCTGGACACCTTCCCAATCAGCCCCAGCATTTT. This encodes CASSLPGHLPNQPQHF.

The chain links TRBV6-5 to TRBJ2-4, with 10 bases fitting TRBD2. The CDR3 runs to 15 residues. The J segment lost 6 bases and the V segment lost 2 bases, leaving 4 bases of the junction unmatched. CDR1 and CDR2 from the germline V gene are MNHEY and SVGAGI. The CDR3 DNA follows: TGTGCCAGCAGTTACAAGCGGGGGGGCCCAAACATTCAGTACTTC. It encodes CASSYKRGGPNIQYF.

The chain recombines TRBV2 with TRBJ1-4; D may be TRBD1 (5 bases). Germline V gene data show CDR1 as SNHLY and CDR2 as FYNNEI. The V gene lost 6 bases and the J gene lost 8 bases, with 25 bases spanning the gap. This CDR3 is built from 17 residues. The CDR3 is CASSAIPAAGYSEKLFF. DNA for the CDR3: TGTGCCAGCAGCGCGATCCCGGCGGCAGGGTATAGCGAAAAACTGTTTTTT. Using reference TRBV2 and TRBJ1-4 for the parts outside the CDR3, the full variable domain is EPEVTQTPSHQVTQMGQEVILRCVPISNHLYFYWYRQILGQKVEFLVSFYNNEISEKSEIFDDQFSVERPDGSNFTLKIRSTKLEDSAMYFCASSAIPAAGYSEKLFFGSGTQLSVL.

This chain connects TRBV29-1 to TRBJ2-2; D is uncertain. This CDR3 is built from 13 residues. V lost 4 bases, J lost 0 bases, and 6 bases lay in between. Per germline, CDR1 SQVTM and CDR2 ANQGSEA. As DNA, the CDR3 is TGCAGCGTTGGTTCGGCGAACACCGGGGAGCTGTTTTTT. Translating it yields CSVGSANTGELFF.

The rearrangement joins TRBV28 to TRBJ2-1, with 9 bases aligning to TRBD1. V was clipped by 5 bases and J by 5 bases; unmatched bases: 7. This CDR3 contains 15 residues. Germline values: CDR1 MDHEN, CDR2 SYDVKM. Written as DNA, the CDR3 is TGTGCCAGCAGTCCCGGACAGGGGTGGGACAATGAGCAGTTCTTC. The encoded protein is CASSPGQGWDNEQFF.

The chain is built from TRBV6-4 and TRBJ2-3; 8 nucleotides agree with TRBD2. This CDR3 region has 15 residues. Germline trimming cut 4 bases from V and 1 base from J; bases unmatched to any gene: 4. Germline V gives CDR1 MRHNA, CDR2 SNTAGT. This chain's CDR3 is CASSATGGGTDTQYF. The CDR3 nucleotides are TGTGCCAGCAGTGCGACGGGGGGGGGCACAGATACGCAGTATTTT.

The chain has TRBV9 and TRBJ2-1, with D unclear. This CDR3 has 15 amino acids. Germline loops: CDR1 SGDLS, CDR2 YYNGEE. Trimming left V 0 bases short and J 8 bases short, with 15 bases between. Here the CDR3 reads CASSVGPNGFDEQFF. For the CDR3, the DNA is TGTGCCAGCAGCGTAGGACCGAACGGGTTTGATGAGCAGTTCTTC.

The CDR3 DNA sequence: TGTGCCAGCTGCTGGGCAGGGCAGGGCGAAAAACTGTTTTTT. Amino acid sequence: CASCWAGQGEKLFF. The chain employs TRBV2 and TRBJ1-4; perhaps TRBD1 as D (5 bases). Germline V gives CDR1 SNHLY, CDR2 FYNNEI. V was trimmed by 8 bases and J by 8 bases, leaving 18 bases between them. The CDR3 sequence is 14 residues long. The variable domain in full, with the rest retrieved from reference TRBV2 and TRBJ1-4, is EPEVTQTPSHQVTQMGQEVILRCVPISNHLYFYWYRQILGQKVEFLVSFYNNEISEKSEIFDDQFSVERPDGSNFTLKIRSTKLEDSAMYFCASCWAGQGEKLFFGSGTQLSVL.

This clone was picked up many times. The rearrangement uses TRBV6-5 and TRBJ1-1; D gene uncertain. Per the germline V gene, CDR1 is MNHEY and CDR2 is SVGAGI. The V and J ends lost 8 bases and 4 bases respectively, with 8 bases between them. The length of the CDR3 is 11 residues. The CDR3 DNA reads as TGTGCCAGCGGGTACAGCACTGAAGCTTTCTTT. Its translation is CASGYSTEAFF.

V is TRBV5-4 and J is TRBJ1-1; D is uncertain. The length of the CDR3 is 14 residues. The V gene lost 0 bases and the J gene lost 4 bases, with 10 bases spanning the gap. CDR1 is SGHNT and CDR2 is YYREEE in the germline V gene (reference sequence). The CDR3 DNA is TGTGCCAGCAGCTTGGACGGAGACTTCACTGAAGCTTTCTTT. Protein sequence: CASSLDGDFTEAFF.

The chain recombines TRBV5-1 with TRBJ2-7; 8 positions match TRBD2. V trimming: 4 bases; J trimming: 5 bases; junction bases outside the gene matches: 11. Germline CDR1 and CDR2: SGHRS and YFSETQ. The CDR3 extends over 15 amino acids. Here the CDR3 DNA reads TGCGCCAGCAGCCTGACTCCGGGGGGGCTGAACGAGCAGTACTTC. Residues: CASSLTPGGLNEQYF. The variable domain in full, with the rest retrieved from reference TRBV5-1 and TRBJ2-7, is KAGVTQTPRYLIKTRGQQVTLSCSPISGHRSVSWYQQTPGQGLQFLFEYFSETQRNKGNFPGRFSGRQFSNSRSEMNVSTLELGDSALYLCASSLTPGGLNEQYFGPGTRLTVT.

This clone was counted many times. This chain links TRBV29-1 with TRBJ1-1; tentative D call: TRBD1 (5 bases). This CDR3 is built from 13 residues. Trimming removed 6 bases at V and 2 bases at J, with 13 bases between. CDR1 and CDR2 from the germline V gene are SQVTM and ANQGSEA. CDR3 loop: CSVASTGNTEAFF. The CDR3 DNA follows: TGCAGCGTCGCAAGCACAGGAAACACTGAAGCTTTCTTT.

This chain joins TRBV5-4 and TRBJ2-7; D gene unclear. The V gene's germline CDR1 is SGHNT and CDR2 YYREEE (reference sequence). V gave up 2 bases and J gave up 0 bases, with 6 bases separating them. This CDR3 comprises 13 residues. Here the CDR3 DNA reads TGTGCCAGCAGCTTAACTGCCTCCTACGAGCAGTACTTC. Translating gives CASSLTASYEQYF.